The next 32 T cell receptor beta chains were all read from a single sample in a study of vaccination and CD4 T cells after COVID-19. Treatment specified: 10-day PBMC culture with coronavirus spike peptide pools or control peptides (ViraFEST assay). Their cognate antigens are unknown. Cultured CD4+ T-cell DNA underwent Oncomine TCR Beta short-read sequencing. TCRdb itself ran the PCR reads through MiXCR, one entry per CDR3 protein. The table records 21,000 or so distinct CDR3 sequences, approximately 49% of them present only once. The sample consisted of CD4+ T cells from blood, cultured in vitro. Receptors were obtained from a human donor who had recovered from COVID-19.

The V and J genes are TRBV5-4 and TRBJ1-1; D gene unclear. The CDR3 has 15 amino acids. CDR1 and CDR2 (germline): SGHNT, YYREEE (reference sequence). The V and J ends lost 4 bases and 3 bases respectively, with 16 bases between them. The DNA for the CDR3 is TGTGCCAGCAGCCCACGCCGGGTCGATTACACTGAAGCTTTCTTT. It codes for CASSPRRVDYTEAFF.

This clonotype was observed a single time. This sequence joins TRBV20-1 and TRBJ1-2, with D hard to call. Germline CDR1 reads DFQATT; CDR2 reads SNEGSKA (reference sequence). The V end was cut by 7 bases, the J end by 4 bases, with 13 bases between. This CDR3 is 12 amino acids long. The CDR3 nucleotides are TGCAGTGGCCTCACGGCCTCCTATGGCTACACCTTC. Amino acids: CSGLTASYGYTF.

The table lists this clonotype with a few counts. The J gene is TRBJ2-7, the V gene TRBV7-2; 8 bases agree with TRBD2. The germline V gene has CDR1 SGHTA and CDR2 FQGNSA. V was pared by 8 bases and J by 2 bases, with 5 bases of the junction left unmatched. This CDR3 has 13 residues. DNA of the CDR3: TGTGCCAGCTCTATAGCGGGGACCTACGAGCAGTACTTC. Its translation is CASSIAGTYEQYF.

This chain uses TRBV6-1 with TRBJ2-4; 11 bases line up with TRBD2. The length of the CDR3 is 17 residues. V was clipped by 4 bases and J by 0 bases; unmatched bases: 5. The V gene's germline CDR1 is MNHNS and CDR2 SASEGT. Here the CDR3 reads CASSVGGLAVAKNIQYF. CDR3 DNA sequence: TGTGCCAGCAGTGTAGGGGGACTAGCGGTAGCCAAAAACATTCAGTACTTC.

V gene TRBV28 combines with J gene TRBJ1-2, with 7 bases identical to TRBD1. The germline V gene has CDR1 MDHEN and CDR2 SYDVKM. The CDR3 is 15 residues long. Trimming took 4 bases from V and 3 from J; bases not matched to a gene: 8. CDR3 in amino acids: CASSSGTVTHYGYTF. CDR3 DNA: TGTGCCAGCAGTTCCGGGACAGTTACCCACTATGGCTACACCTTC.

V usage is TRBV10-1 and J usage is TRBJ2-1, with no clear D. The CDR3 is 15 amino acids. Deletions cut 3 bases from V and 6 bases from J, with 15 bases between. Germline V gene data show CDR1 as WNHNN and CDR2 as SYGVQD (reference sequence). This CDR3 is CASSDLVGIGNEQFF. As DNA, the CDR3 is TGCGCCAGCAGTGACCTGGTAGGGATAGGCAATGAGCAGTTCTTC.

This clonotype has just a few counts. J is TRBJ1-6 and V is TRBV6-2 or TRBV6-3, with D hard to call. Germline V gene lookup returns CDR1 MNHEY and CDR2 SVGEGT. CDR3 length equals 15 residues. Trimming pared 0 bases from V and 6 bases from J, leaving 9 bases between. The CDR3 coding sequence is TGTGCCAGCAGTTACTCGAAACAGATTAATTCACCCCTCCACTTT. This sequence encodes CASSYSKQINSPLHF.

This clonotype was picked up one time. V gene TRBV6-1 combines with J gene TRBJ1-1, with a possible D match to TRBD1 (6 bases). Trimming pared 6 bases from V and 1 base from J, leaving 15 bases between. Germline values: CDR1 MNHNS, CDR2 SASEGT. The CDR3 runs to 15 residues. The CDR3 region is CASSQGWEGNTEAFF. Written as DNA, the CDR3 is TGTGCCAGCAGCCAGGGGTGGGAGGGGAACACTGAAGCTTTCTTT.

J is TRBJ2-3 and V is TRBV5-1; possibly TRBD2 for D (5 bases). V lost 4 bases and J lost 2, with 14 bases in between. The germline gives CDR1 SGHRS, CDR2 YFSETQ. CDR3 length: 15 amino acids. DNA for the CDR3: TGCGCCAGCAGCGCTAGCTCCCCCCACACAGATACGCAGTATTTT. Translation: CASSASSPHTDTQYF.

This clonotype was counted between two and nine times. The J gene is TRBJ2-7, the V gene TRBV6-1; D gene ambiguous. Trimming took 6 bases from V and 0 from J, leaving 6 bases between them. This CDR3 has 12 amino acids. Per the germline V gene, CDR1 is MNHNS and CDR2 is SASEGT. CDR3 residues: CASSLPSYEQYF. CDR3 DNA: TGTGCCAGCAGCCTTCCCTCCTACGAGCAGTACTTC.

This clonotype was seen more than once but under ten times. The chain couples TRBV7-2 to TRBJ2-1, with TRBD2 identical over 14 bases. The germline V gene encodes CDR1 SGHTA and CDR2 FQGNSA. CDR3 length equals 14 residues. The trim removed 5 bases at V and 10 bases at J, leaving 4 bases unmatched. CDR3 nucleotide sequence: TGTGCCAGCAGCCCCCGGACTAGCGGGGGGGAGCAGTTCTTC. This sequence encodes CASSPRTSGGEQFF.

V usage is TRBV5-4 and J usage is TRBJ1-2, with 8 bases matching TRBD1. The length of the CDR3 is 14 residues. J gave up 2 bases and V 4 bases, and 4 bases lay outside the gene matches. The germline V gene encodes CDR1 SGHNT and CDR2 YYREEE (reference sequence). The CDR3, as DNA: TGTGCCAGCAGCCCGGGACAGGAGAACTATGGCTACACCTTC. Encoded protein: CASSPGQENYGYTF.

The V and J genes are TRBV12-3 or TRBV12-4 and TRBJ2-3; D unresolved. CDR3 length: 12 amino acids. Trimming took off 6 bases at V and 4 bases at J, with 8 bases between the two ends. The chain's CDR3 is CASSSGSDTQYF. Here the CDR3 DNA reads TGTGCCAGCAGCTCAGGATCAGATACGCAGTATTTT.

This chain links TRBV18 with TRBJ1-2, with TRBD1 matching over 8 bases. Germline CDR1 reads KGHSH; CDR2 reads LQKENI. The CDR3 totals 15 residues. The ends lost 5 bases at V and 3 bases at J; junction bases unmatched: 8. CDR3 loop: CASSSRTGFYYGYTF. The CDR3, as DNA: TGTGCCAGCTCATCCCGGACAGGGTTCTACTATGGCTACACCTTC. Variable domain in full (rest from reference TRBV18 and TRBJ1-2): NAGVMQNPRHLVRRRGQEARLRCSPMKGHSHVYWYRQLPEEGLKFMVYLQKENIIDESGMPKERFSAEFPKEGPSILRIQQVVRGDSAAYFCASSSRTGFYYGYTFGSGTRLTVV.

J is TRBJ2-1 and V is TRBV12-3 or TRBV12-4; tentatively, D is TRBD2 (6 bases). This CDR3 is built from 13 residues. Trimming shortened V by 6 bases and J by 7 bases, and 13 bases separated the two germline ends. CDR3 region: CASRSVGGNEQFF. CDR3 nucleotide sequence: TGTGCCAGCAGGTCGGTCGGGGGAAATGAGCAGTTCTTC.

This sequence joins TRBV20-1 and TRBJ2-3; 14 nucleotides align to TRBD2. The CDR3 runs 16 residues. V trimming: 3 bases; J trimming: 2 bases; junction bases outside the gene matches: 4. Germline V gives CDR1 DFQATT, CDR2 SNEGSKA (reference sequence). CDR3 bases: TGCAGTGCTAGCCAGGGACTAGCGGGGGTCACAGATACGCAGTATTTT. Its protein is CSASQGLAGVTDTQYF.

This clonotype is classed as large. The V gene is TRBV19, the J gene TRBJ2-5; no clear D. CDR3 length: 15 residues. CDR1 LNHDA and CDR2 SQIVND come from the germline V gene (reference sequence). The V and J ends lost 1 base and 1 base respectively, with 10 bases between them. DNA for the CDR3: TGTGCCAGTAGTATAGGGTTGGCAGGCCAAGAGACCCAGTACTTC. It specifies CASSIGLAGQETQYF.

Only a few counts were recorded for this clonotype. This chain connects TRBV20-1 to TRBJ2-5, with 10 bases matching TRBD2. Trimming cost V 1 base and J 0 bases; bases outside gene matches: 5. The CDR3 extends over 16 amino acids. CDR1 is DFQATT and CDR2 is SNEGSKA in the germline V gene (reference sequence). In DNA form, the CDR3 reads TGCAGTGCTAGAGGATCTAGCGGGGGATACCAAGAGACCCAGTACTTC. It yields the protein CSARGSSGGYQETQYF.

This clonotype was detected only once. The chain carries TRBV18 and TRBJ2-7; 9 bases fit TRBD1. This CDR3 is 14 amino acids long. CDR1 is KGHSH, CDR2 LQKENI, per germline. Losses at the gene ends were 6 bases for V and 5 bases for J; bases not matched to a gene: 8. CDR3 amino acids: CASSAGTGIDEQYF. CDR3 DNA: TGTGCCAGCTCGGCCGGGACAGGGATCGACGAGCAGTACTTC.

V gene TRBV6-2 or TRBV6-3 combines with J gene TRBJ1-1; D is ambiguous. V gave up 4 bases and J gave up 4 bases, with 13 bases separating them. The CDR3 is made up of 14 amino acids. The germline CDR1 and CDR2 sequences are MNHEY and SVGEGT. The CDR3 region is CASSFRTGSTEAFF. The CDR3 DNA is TGTGCCAGCAGTTTCAGGACTGGGAGCACTGAAGCTTTCTTT.

The rearrangement links TRBV2 to TRBJ1-1; D not certain. The CDR3 spans 14 residues. Trimming shortened V by 5 bases and J by 5 bases, and 15 bases separated the two germline ends. CDR1 is SNHLY, CDR2 FYNNEI, per germline. The CDR3 is CASSPGLGVTEAFF. CDR3 DNA sequence: TGTGCCAGCAGTCCTGGACTCGGGGTAACTGAAGCTTTCTTT.

The rearrangement uses TRBV6-2 or TRBV6-3 and TRBJ2-7, with 9 bases identical to TRBD1. This CDR3 comprises 14 residues. V was pared by 6 bases and J by 5 bases, with 8 bases of the junction left unmatched. The V gene's germline CDR1 is MNHEY and CDR2 SVGEGT. CDR3 residues: CASRTGTGRNEQYF. The DNA of the CDR3 is TGTGCCAGCAGAACCGGGACAGGGAGGAACGAGCAGTACTTC.

The V and J genes are TRBV20-1 and TRBJ2-5; possibly TRBD2 for D (6 bases). The CDR3 contains 15 residues. Germline CDR1 and CDR2: DFQATT and SNEGSKA (reference sequence). Trimming stripped 0 bases from V and 1 base from J, with 12 bases between. In nucleotides, the CDR3 is TGCAGTGCTAGAGACCTCCGGACTACCCAAGAGACCCAGTACTTC. Encoded protein: CSARDLRTTQETQYF.

V and J are TRBV7-3 and TRBJ1-1; no reliable D call. Germline CDR1 is SGHTA and CDR2 is FQGTGA. This CDR3 comprises 13 residues. Trimming left V 4 bases short and J 4 bases short, with 10 bases between. CDR3 DNA: TGTGCCAGCAGCTCTTCGGGTGGCACTGAAGCTTTCTTT. Translating it yields CASSSSGGTEAFF.

The chain couples TRBV7-2 to TRBJ2-7; D is unresolved. Germline lookup yields CDR1 SGHTA and CDR2 FQGNSA. Trimming removed 5 bases at V and 0 bases at J, with 14 bases between. This CDR3 spans 15 amino acids. CDR3 protein: CASSQLAASSYEQYF. The CDR3 DNA reads as TGTGCCAGCAGCCAACTGGCAGCCAGCTCCTACGAGCAGTACTTC. The entire variable domain, with the rest obtained from reference TRBV7-2 and TRBJ2-7, is as follows: GAGVSQSPSNKVTEKGKDVELRCDPISGHTALYWYRQSLGQGLEFLIYFQGNSAPDKSGLPSDRFSAERTGGSVSTLTIQRTQQEDSAVYLCASSQLAASSYEQYFGPGTRLTVT.

The chain employs TRBV11-3 and TRBJ2-5; TRBD1 matches at 9 bases. Germline trimming cut 1 base from V and 5 bases from J; bases unmatched to any gene: 5. Germline V lookup: CDR1 SGHNT, CDR2 YENEEA. The CDR3 spans 15 residues. CDR3 loop: CASSLGGQGTETQYF. In DNA, the CDR3 is TGTGCCAGCAGCTTAGGCGGACAGGGGACGGAGACCCAGTACTTC.

As concerns this clonotype: The junction shows a germline mismatch at one end, possibly a read error. The chain links TRBV20-1 to TRBJ1-1; TRBD1 might be the D (6 bases). The CDR3 has 14 residues. CDR1 and CDR2 from the germline V gene are DFQATT and SNEGSKA (reference sequence). The CDR3 protein is CSARAGGQGTEAFF. The CDR3 DNA is TGCAGTGCCAGAGCGGGGGGCCAGGGTACTGAAGCTTTCTTT.

This clonotype has a handful of counts. The chain joins TRBV7-6 to TRBJ2-3; D not resolved. The ends were cut back, 5 bases at V and 4 bases at J, with 13 bases in the middle. Germline assignment: CDR1 SGHVS and CDR2 FNYEAQ. The CDR3 spans 14 residues. The CDR3 sequence is CASSPPPVPDTQYF. For the CDR3, the DNA is TGTGCCAGCAGCCCCCCCCCAGTCCCAGATACGCAGTATTTT.

The chain couples TRBV7-9 to TRBJ2-5, with D perhaps matching TRBD1 or TRBD2 (5 bases each). V was shortened by 2 bases and J by 5 bases, with 18 bases between the two germline ends. CDR1 is SEHNR, CDR2 FQNEAQ, per germline (reference sequence). The CDR3 has 16 residues. Here the CDR3 DNA reads TGTGCCAGCAGCTTATCTGGCGAGGGGCGGTGGGAGACCCAGTACTTC. Its protein is CASSLSGEGRWETQYF.

The chain combines TRBV4-2 with TRBJ2-1; 8 bases map to TRBD2. J lost 7 bases, V lost 0 bases, and 2 bases had no gene match. Germline CDR1 and CDR2: LGHNA and YNFKEQ. The CDR3 is made up of 14 amino acids. CDR3 protein: CASSQEPSGNEQFF. In nucleotides, the CDR3 is TGTGCCAGCAGCCAAGAACCTAGCGGGAATGAGCAGTTCTTC.

The chain couples TRBV6-2 or TRBV6-3 to TRBJ1-5, with TRBD1 matching over 9 bases. Germline trimming cut 5 bases from V and 1 base from J; bases unmatched to any gene: 3. Germline V gene lookup returns CDR1 MNHEY and CDR2 SVGEGT. The CDR3 runs 15 residues. The CDR3, as DNA: TGTGCCAGCAGTACGGGACAGGGAAGCAATCAGCCCCAGCATTTT. This encodes CASSTGQGSNQPQHF.

The rearrangement uses TRBV27 and TRBJ2-3; 14 positions match TRBD2. Germline V gene sequence: CDR1 MNHEY, CDR2 SMNVEV (reference sequence). V lost 8 bases to trimming and J lost 1 base; unmatched junction nucleotides: 5. The CDR3 has 16 residues. The CDR3 DNA reads TGTGCCAGCGGAAAGGGACTAGCGGGGGGCACAGATACGCAGTATTTT. It translates to CASGKGLAGGTDTQYF.